This TCR beta chain was captured in a study of Graves' ophthalmopathy and Graves' hyperthyroidism. About the study: Peripheral blood was obtained at first diagnosis, ahead of any treatment. Whole-study findings and limits: A model of 13 signatures distinguished ophthalmopathy from stable hyperthyroidism at around 91% sensitivity and 81.08% specificity. It was with roughly 70% sensitivity and under 85% specificity that the model predicted ophthalmopathy progression.

Notes on this clonotype: The antigen is not known.

Amplifying from RNA transcripts, the study obtained TCR beta CDR3 regions. Second-round multiplex PCR came after a first-round RT-PCR that employed HTBI primers. TCRdb reprocessed the multiplex PCR reads with MiXCR, giving one entry per CDR3 protein. This table holds about 380,000 distinct CDR3 sequences, just over 15% found once. CDR3 length: 16 amino acids. The J segment lost 4 bases and the V segment lost 8 bases, leaving 11 bases of the junction unmatched. The V gene's germline CDR1 is SGHAT and CDR2 FQDESV (reference sequence). This TCR was sampled from a woman aged 18-35 years with stable Graves' hyperthyroidism. The V call is TRBV11-1, the J call TRBJ1-2; 12 bases agree with TRBD1. Sequencing used peripheral blood. This chain's CDR3 is CASRLGTGGDGYGYTF. The DNA for the CDR3 is TGTGCCAGCCGCCTTGGGACAGGGGGCGATGGCTATGGCTACACCTTC. Filled out from reference TRBV11-1 and TRBJ1-2, the complete variable domain reads EAEVAQSPRYKITEKSQAVAFWCDPISGHATLYWYRQILGQGPELLVQFQDESVVDDSQLPKDRFSAERLKGVDSTLKIQPAELGDSAMYLCASRLGTGGDGYGYTFGSGTRLTVV.